This TCR beta chain was recovered during a study of technical replicates of blood from a handful of donors. This table comes from immunoSEQ multiplex PCR, and its TCRdb copy is limited to in-frame clones, with some not included. Of 76,000 or so clones in the sample, roughly nine tenths were seen once. The CDR3 runs 13 residues. V is TRBV21-1 and J is TRBJ1-3. TRBV21-1 is reported as a pseudogene. The clonotype originates from a human donor in good health. The sample comprised T cells isolated from PBMCs. CDR3 in DNA: TGTGCCACCACCCGAAGGAGGGAGGACACCATATATTTT. Its translation: CATTRRREDTIYF.